This T cell receptor beta chain stems from a study of cytomegalovirus exposure and HLA in healthy donors. Study-level findings and limits: Specificity of three CMV-associated chains for CMV antigens was verified in vitro. In an earlier analysis, about 90% or about 30%: the productive usage of most TCR beta V segments.

To note about this clone: Its antigen is still unknown.

These donors, healthy bone marrow donors, were studied. The V gene's germline CDR1 is SEHNR and CDR2 FQNEAQ (reference sequence). The length of the CDR3 is 13 residues. V lost 3 bases and J 1 base, leaving 6 bases between the germline ends. The PCR had 60 Vbeta and 13 Jbeta primers. The method was immunoSEQ multiplex PCR; TCRdb's version includes in-frame clones alone and lacks a portion of them. Found here are over 150,000 clones, roughly 80% of them singletons; the top ten hold 5.5% to 8%. The sequence came from a woman under 40 in good health and CMV-seropositive. V usage is TRBV7-9 and J usage is TRBJ1-1; D is unclear. Sequencing was done on a sample of PBMCs. DNA of the CDR3: TGTGCCAGCAGCTTCCCCAGGAACACTGAAGCTTTCTTT. This codes for CASSFPRNTEAFF. Full variable domain (outside the CDR3, taken from reference TRBV7-9 and TRBJ1-1): DTGVSQNPRHKITKRGQNVTFRCDPISEHNRLYWYRQTLGQGPEFLTYFQNEAQLEKSRLLSDRFSAERPKGSFSTLEIQRTEQGDSAMYLCASSFPRNTEAFFGQGTRLTVV.